This TCR beta chain was recorded in a study of blood T cells in healthy people across ages. Across the study: About one barcoded beta molecule per two T cells was captured by template switching.

Sample-barcoded 5' priming and a J-beta primer mix drove a second PCR of roughly 7 to 11 cycles. All samples yielded 3 million or more CDR3-containing paired-end reads. Via MiXCR, TCRdb re-called the 5' RACE reads, giving one row per CDR3 protein. The table has 850,000 to 950,000 distinct CDR3 sequences, about 28% seen once. Every participating donor contributed 8.5 to 10 milliliters of peripheral blood through a draw. This clonotype was counted only a few times. This may arise from a read error, as a much more abundant clone is one base away. Specimen: blood. The source of this sequence is a woman older than 75 in good health.

Written as DNA, the CDR3 is TGTGCCAGCAGCCCCCGGGACAGGGTAATTGGTGAGCGGTTCTTC. Translation gives CASSPRDRVIGERFF. This rearrangement joins TRBV9 to TRBJ2-1, with 9 bases fitting TRBD1. Germline loops: CDR1 SGDLS, CDR2 YYNGEE. CDR3 length equals 15 residues.